This TCR beta chain comes out of a study of a mutant IDH1 vaccine in newly diagnosed glioma. On this clone: Antigen: not known.

The CDR3 is 13 amino acids. Trimming shortened V by 2 bases and J by 1 base, and 6 bases separated the two germline ends. Germline CDR1 is SGHRS and CDR2 is YFSETQ. Sequenced by immunoSEQ multiplex PCR; TCRdb stores in-frame clones only, minus some. Of tens of thousands of clones listed, 80% to 90% were seen once; the top ten hold about 8.1%. Time point: week 23, last vaccination. It was 300 ug of mutant IDH1 20-mer peptide that made up each vaccine dose, given with topical imiquimod. The donors' diagnosis was new WHO grade 3 or 4 astrocytoma that was IDH1-mutant and ATRX-lost. This specimen consisted of PBMCs, obtained from a glioma patient whose treatment included an IDH1 peptide vaccine. The chain links TRBV5-1 to TRBJ1-1, with D uncertain. The clonotype comes from a woman between 35 and 50 years old with glioma. Some clones in this sample may be carry-over from other donors' samples. CDR3: CASSFVTNTEAFF. The CDR3 DNA reads TGCGCCAGCAGCTTCGTCACGAACACTGAAGCTTTCTTT.